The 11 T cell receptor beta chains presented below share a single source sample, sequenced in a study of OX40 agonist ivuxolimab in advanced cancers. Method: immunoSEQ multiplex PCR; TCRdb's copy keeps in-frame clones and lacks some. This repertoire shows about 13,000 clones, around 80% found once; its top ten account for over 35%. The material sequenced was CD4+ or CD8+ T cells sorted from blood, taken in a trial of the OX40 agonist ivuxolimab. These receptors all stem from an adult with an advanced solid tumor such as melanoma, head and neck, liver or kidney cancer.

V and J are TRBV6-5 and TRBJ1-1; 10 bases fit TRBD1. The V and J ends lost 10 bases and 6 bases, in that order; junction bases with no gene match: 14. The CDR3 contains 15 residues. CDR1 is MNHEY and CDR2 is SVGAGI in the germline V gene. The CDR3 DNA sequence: TGTGCCACCAAGCCGACAGGGGGCGCAGGTCCTGAAGCTTTCTTT. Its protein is CATKPTGGAGPEAFF.

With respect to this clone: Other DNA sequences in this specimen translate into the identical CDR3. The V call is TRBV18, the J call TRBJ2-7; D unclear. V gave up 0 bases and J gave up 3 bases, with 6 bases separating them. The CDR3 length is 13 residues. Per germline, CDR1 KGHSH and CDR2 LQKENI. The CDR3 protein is CASSPPESYEQYF. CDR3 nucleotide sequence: TGTGCCAGCTCACCACCGGAAAGCTACGAGCAGTACTTC.

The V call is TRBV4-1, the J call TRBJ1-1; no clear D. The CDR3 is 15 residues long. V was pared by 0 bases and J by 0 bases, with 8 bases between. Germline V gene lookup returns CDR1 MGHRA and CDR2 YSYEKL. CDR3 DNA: TGCGCCAGCAGCCAAGAGATAGGCATGAACACTGAAGCTTTCTTT. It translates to CASSQEIGMNTEAFF.

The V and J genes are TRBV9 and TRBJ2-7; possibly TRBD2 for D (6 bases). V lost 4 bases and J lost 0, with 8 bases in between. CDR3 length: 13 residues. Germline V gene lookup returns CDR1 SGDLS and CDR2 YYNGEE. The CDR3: CASSLDYSYEQYF. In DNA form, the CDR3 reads TGTGCCAGCAGCCTGGACTACTCCTACGAGCAGTACTTC. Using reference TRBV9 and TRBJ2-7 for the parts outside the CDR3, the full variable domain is DSGVTQTPKHLITATGQRVTLRCSPRSGDLSVYWYQQSLDQGLQFLIQYYNGEERAKGNILERFSAQQFPDLHSELNLSSLELGDSALYFCASSLDYSYEQYFGPGTRLTVT.

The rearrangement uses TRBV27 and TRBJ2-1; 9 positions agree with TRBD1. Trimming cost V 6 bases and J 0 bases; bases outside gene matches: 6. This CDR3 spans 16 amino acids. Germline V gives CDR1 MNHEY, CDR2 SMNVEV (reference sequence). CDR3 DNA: TGTGCCAGCAGGATCGGGACAGGGAGCTCCTACAATGAGCAGTTCTTC. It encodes CASRIGTGSSYNEQFF.

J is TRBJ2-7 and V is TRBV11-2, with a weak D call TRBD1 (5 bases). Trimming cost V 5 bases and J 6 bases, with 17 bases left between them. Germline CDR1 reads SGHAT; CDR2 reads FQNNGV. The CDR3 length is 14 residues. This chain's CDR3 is CASSPTQGQGEQYF. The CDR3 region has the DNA TGTGCCAGCAGCCCGACGCAGGGCCAAGGCGAGCAGTACTTC.

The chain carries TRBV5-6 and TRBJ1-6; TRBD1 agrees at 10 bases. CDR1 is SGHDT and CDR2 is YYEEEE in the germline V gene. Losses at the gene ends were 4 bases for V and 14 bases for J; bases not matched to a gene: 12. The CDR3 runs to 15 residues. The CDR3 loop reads CASSPGTGVGKALHF. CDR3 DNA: TGTGCCAGCAGCCCCGGGACAGGGGTCGGTAAAGCCCTCCACTTT.

CDR3 sequence: CASSPRLAGVNEQFF. CDR3 bases: TGTGCCAGCAGCCCACGACTAGCGGGGGTAAATGAGCAGTTCTTC. The chain is built from TRBV11-3 and TRBJ2-1, with 12 bases that match TRBD2. Germline V gene lookup returns CDR1 SGHNT and CDR2 YENEEA. CDR3 size: 15 residues. V was pared by 5 bases and J by 7 bases, with 6 bases of the junction left unmatched.

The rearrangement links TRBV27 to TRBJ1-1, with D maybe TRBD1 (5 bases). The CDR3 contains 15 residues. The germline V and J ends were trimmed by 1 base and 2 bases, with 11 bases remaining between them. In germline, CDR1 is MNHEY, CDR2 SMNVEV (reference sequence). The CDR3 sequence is CASSLLGGLNTEAFF. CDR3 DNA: TGTGCCAGCAGTTTATTGGGGGGATTAAACACTGAAGCTTTCTTT.

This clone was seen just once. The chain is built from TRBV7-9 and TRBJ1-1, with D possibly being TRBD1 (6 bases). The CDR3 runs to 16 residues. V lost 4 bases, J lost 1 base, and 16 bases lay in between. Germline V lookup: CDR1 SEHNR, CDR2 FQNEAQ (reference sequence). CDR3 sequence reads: CASSSNREIANTEAFF. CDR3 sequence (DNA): TGTGCCAGCAGCTCTAACAGGGAAATCGCGAACACTGAAGCTTTCTTT.

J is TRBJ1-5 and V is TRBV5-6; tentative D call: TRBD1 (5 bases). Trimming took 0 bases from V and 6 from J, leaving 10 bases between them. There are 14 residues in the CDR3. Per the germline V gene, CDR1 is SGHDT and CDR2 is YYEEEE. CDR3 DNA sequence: TGTGCCAGCAGCTTGGGAGGGGCAGTTCAGCCCCAGCATTTT. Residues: CASSLGGAVQPQHF.